This T cell receptor beta chain was sequenced during a study of tumor and adjacent non-tumor tissue in lung cancer. Study information: Histology: under 15 adenocarcinoma, a couple of squamous cell carcinoma, 1 small cell lung cancer. Study-wide points: Tumor TCR diversity, when higher, was linked to shorter survival.

A modified ARM-PCR protocol with three rounds of nested PCR amplified TCRbeta. TCRdb re-analysed the multiplex PCR reads in MiXCR, keeping a single row per CDR3 protein. The table records tens of thousands of distinct CDR3 sequences, about 80% of them present only once. To note about this clonotype: As yet, its antigen is unknown.

No cell sorting was done before RNA was extracted from the tissue. Distant lung tissue was collected more than 3 cm away from the tumor edge. Trimming took 0 bases from V and 6 from J; bases not matched to a gene: 10. The CDR3 is made up of 16 amino acids. In germline, CDR1 is SGHNT, CDR2 YYREEE (reference sequence). This sequence originates from a man between 65 and 80 years old with non-small cell lung cancer. The chain couples TRBV5-4 to TRBJ1-1; 8 bases align to TRBD1. Input material: distant non-tumor lung tissue. CDR3 residues: CASSLGSGGTFAEAFF. The CDR3 DNA follows: TGTGCCAGCAGCTTGGGTTCAGGGGGCACATTCGCTGAAGCTTTCTTT.